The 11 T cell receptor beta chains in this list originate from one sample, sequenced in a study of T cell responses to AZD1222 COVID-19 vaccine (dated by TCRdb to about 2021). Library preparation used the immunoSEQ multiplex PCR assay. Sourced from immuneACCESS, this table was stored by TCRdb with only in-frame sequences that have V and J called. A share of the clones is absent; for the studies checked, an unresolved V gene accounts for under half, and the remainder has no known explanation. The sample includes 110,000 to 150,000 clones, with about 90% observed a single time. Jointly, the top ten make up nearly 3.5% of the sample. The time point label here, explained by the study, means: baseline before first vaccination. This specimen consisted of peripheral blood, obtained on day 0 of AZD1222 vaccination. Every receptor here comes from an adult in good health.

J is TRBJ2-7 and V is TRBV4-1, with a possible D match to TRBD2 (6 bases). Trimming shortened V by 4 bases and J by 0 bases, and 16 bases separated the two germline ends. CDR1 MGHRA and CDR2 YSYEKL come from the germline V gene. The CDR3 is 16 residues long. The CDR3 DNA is TGCGCCAGCAGCCCGTCGGGCCTCGGGAGCTCCTACGAGCAGTACTTC. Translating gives CASSPSGLGSSYEQYF.

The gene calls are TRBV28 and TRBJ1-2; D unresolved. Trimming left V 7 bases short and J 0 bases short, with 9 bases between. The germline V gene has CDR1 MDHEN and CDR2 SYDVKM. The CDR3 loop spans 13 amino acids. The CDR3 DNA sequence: TGTGCCAGCACTCCATGGGCTAACTATGGCTACACCTTC. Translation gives CASTPWANYGYTF.

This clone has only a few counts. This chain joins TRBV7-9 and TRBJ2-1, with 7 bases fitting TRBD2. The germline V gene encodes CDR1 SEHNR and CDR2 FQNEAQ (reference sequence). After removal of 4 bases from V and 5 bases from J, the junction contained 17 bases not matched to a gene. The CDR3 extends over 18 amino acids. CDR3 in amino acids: CASSSSKGAGVPNNEQFF. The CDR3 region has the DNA TGTGCCAGCAGCTCGTCGAAGGGTGCGGGAGTTCCCAACAATGAGCAGTTCTTC. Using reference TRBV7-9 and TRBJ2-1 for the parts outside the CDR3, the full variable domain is DTGVSQNPRHKITKRGQNVTFRCDPISEHNRLYWYRQTLGQGPEFLTYFQNEAQLEKSRLLSDRFSAERPKGSFSTLEIQRTEQGDSAMYLCASSSSKGAGVPNNEQFFGPGTRLTVL.

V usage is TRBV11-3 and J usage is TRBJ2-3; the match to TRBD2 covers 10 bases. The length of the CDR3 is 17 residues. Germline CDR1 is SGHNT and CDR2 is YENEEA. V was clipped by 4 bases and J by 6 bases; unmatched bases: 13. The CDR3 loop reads CASSSGASGSLADTQYF. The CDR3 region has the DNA TGTGCCAGCAGCTCGGGGGCTAGCGGGAGTCTCGCGGATACGCAGTATTTT.

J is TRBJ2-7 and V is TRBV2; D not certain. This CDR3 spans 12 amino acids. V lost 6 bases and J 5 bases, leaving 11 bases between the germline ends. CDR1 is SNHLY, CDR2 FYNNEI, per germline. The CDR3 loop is CASSPMSDEQYF. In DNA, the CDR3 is TGTGCCAGCAGCCCGATGTCCGACGAGCAGTACTTC. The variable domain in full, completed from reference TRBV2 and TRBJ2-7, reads EPEVTQTPSHQVTQMGQEVILRCVPISNHLYFYWYRQILGQKVEFLVSFYNNEISEKSEIFDDQFSVERPDGSNFTLKIRSTKLEDSAMYFCASSPMSDEQYFGPGTRLTVT.

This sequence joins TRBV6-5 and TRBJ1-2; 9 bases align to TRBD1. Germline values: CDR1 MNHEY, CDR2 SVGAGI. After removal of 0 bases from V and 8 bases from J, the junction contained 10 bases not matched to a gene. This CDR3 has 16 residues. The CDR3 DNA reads TGTGCCAGCAGTTACTCGAGGGACAGGGATGGCAAAGGCTACACCTTC. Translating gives CASSYSRDRDGKGYTF.

CDR3 DNA sequence: TGTGCCAGCAGTTGGGGGGTATTTGCGGACTACGAGCAGTACTTC. Its translation: CASSWGVFADYEQYF. This sequence joins TRBV27 and TRBJ2-7, with TRBD2 as a possible D gene (6 bases). The V and J ends lost 4 bases and 3 bases respectively, with 16 bases between them. Germline assignment: CDR1 MNHEY and CDR2 SMNVEV (reference sequence). The CDR3 spans 15 residues.

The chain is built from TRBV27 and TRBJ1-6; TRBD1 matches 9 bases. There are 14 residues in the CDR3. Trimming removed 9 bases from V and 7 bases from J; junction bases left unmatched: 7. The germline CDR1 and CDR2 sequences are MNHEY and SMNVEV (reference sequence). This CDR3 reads CASHGTGPNSPLHF. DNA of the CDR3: TGTGCCAGTCACGGGACAGGGCCCAATTCACCCCTCCACTTT.

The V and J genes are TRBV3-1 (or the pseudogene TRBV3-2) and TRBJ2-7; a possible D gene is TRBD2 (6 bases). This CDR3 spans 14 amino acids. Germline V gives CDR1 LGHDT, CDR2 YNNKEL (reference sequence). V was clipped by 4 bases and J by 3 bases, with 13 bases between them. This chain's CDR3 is CASSPGLGDYEQYF. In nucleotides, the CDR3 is TGTGCCAGCAGCCCGGGACTTGGGGACTACGAGCAGTACTTC.

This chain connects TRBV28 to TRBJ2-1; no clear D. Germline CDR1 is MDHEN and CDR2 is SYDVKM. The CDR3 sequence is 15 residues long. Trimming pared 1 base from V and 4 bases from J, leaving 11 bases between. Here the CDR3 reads CASSLLSRRYNEQFF. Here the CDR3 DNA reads TGTGCCAGCAGTTTATTATCACGGCGGTACAATGAGCAGTTCTTC.

The CDR3 region is CASSFISWGDYGYTF. The CDR3 DNA follows: TGTGCCAGCAGTTTTATCAGTTGGGGTGACTATGGCTACACCTTC. The chain carries TRBV28 and TRBJ1-2, with D hard to call. Germline V gives CDR1 MDHEN, CDR2 SYDVKM. The CDR3 loop spans 15 amino acids. Trimming stripped 3 bases from V and 3 bases from J, with 14 bases between.